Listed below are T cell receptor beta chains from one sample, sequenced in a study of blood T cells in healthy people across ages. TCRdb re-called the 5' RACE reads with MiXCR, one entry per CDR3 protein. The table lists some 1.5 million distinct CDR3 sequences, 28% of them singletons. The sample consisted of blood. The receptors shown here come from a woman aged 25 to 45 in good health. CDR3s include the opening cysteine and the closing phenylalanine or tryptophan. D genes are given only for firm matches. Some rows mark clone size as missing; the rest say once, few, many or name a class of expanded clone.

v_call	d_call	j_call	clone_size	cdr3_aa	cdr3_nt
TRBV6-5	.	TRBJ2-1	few	CASSYSTDLGNEQFF	TGTGCCAGCAGTTACTCTACTGATTTGGGCAATGAGCAGTTCTTC
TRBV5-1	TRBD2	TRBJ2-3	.	CASSLSGGPDSTDTQYF	TGCGCCAGCAGCCTTAGCGGGGGGCCTGATAGCACAGATACGCAGTATTTT
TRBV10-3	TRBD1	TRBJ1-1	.	CAISEAGGNTEAFF	TGTGCCATCAGTGAGGCAGGGGGGAACACTGAAGCTTTCTTT
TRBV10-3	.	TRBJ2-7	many	CARTRISYEQYF	TGTGCCAGAACCAGGATCTCCTACGAGCAGTACTTC
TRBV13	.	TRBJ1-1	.	CASTHRAASHTEAFF	TGTGCCAGCACCCACCGGGCGGCAAGTCACACTGAAGCTTTCTTT
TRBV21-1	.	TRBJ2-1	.	CASSKALRRPYNEQFF	TGTGCCAGCAGCAAAGCGCTCCGGCGGCCCTACAATGAGCAGTTCTTC
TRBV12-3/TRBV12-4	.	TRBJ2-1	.	CANSVPSMGDEQFF	TGTGCCAACAGTGTTCCGTCTATGGGCGATGAGCAGTTCTTC
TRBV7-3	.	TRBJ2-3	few	CASSLKGGSASTDTQYF	TGTGCCAGCAGCCTTAAGGGGGGTAGCGCTAGCACAGATACGCAGTATTTT
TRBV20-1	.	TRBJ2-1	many	CSVPGLSYNEQFF	TGCAGTGTTCCGGGCCTCTCCTACAATGAGCAGTTCTTC
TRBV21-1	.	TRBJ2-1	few	CASSKTAESSYNEQFF	TGTGCCAGCAGCAAAACAGCGGAGAGCTCCTACAATGAGCAGTTCTTC
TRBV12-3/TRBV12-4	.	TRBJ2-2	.	CASSLTENTGELFF	TGTGCCAGCAGCTTAACAGAGAACACCGGGGAGCTGTTTTTT
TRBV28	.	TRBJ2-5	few	CASREVYQETQYF	TGTGCCAGCAGGGAAGTGTACCAAGAGACCCAGTACTTC
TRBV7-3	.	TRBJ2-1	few	CASSPRASAYNEQFF	TGTGCCAGCAGCCCTCGGGCTAGCGCATACAATGAGCAGTTCTTC
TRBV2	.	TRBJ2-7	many	CASSSSTGNYEQYF	.
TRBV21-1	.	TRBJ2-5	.	CASSTKREVRETQYF	TGTGCCAGCAGCACTAAGCGGGAGGTGAGGGAGACCCAGTACTTC
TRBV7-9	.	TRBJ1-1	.	CASGPAAFF	TGTGCCAGCGGCCCAGCAGCTTTCTTT
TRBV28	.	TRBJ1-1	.	CASTRYRGSHEAFF	TGTGCCAGCACCCGGTATAGGGGGAGTCATGAAGCTTTCTTT
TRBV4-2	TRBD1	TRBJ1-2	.	CASSQAGGDDYGYTF	TGTGCCAGCAGCCAAGCAGGGGGCGATGACTATGGCTACACCTTC
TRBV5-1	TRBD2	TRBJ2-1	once	CASSSAGGPYEQFF	TGCGCCAGCAGCTCAGCGGGGGGCCCCTACGAGCAGTTCTTC
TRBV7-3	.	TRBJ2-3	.	CASSPLGDPGTQYF	TGTGCCAGCAGCCCCCTCGGGGACCCCGGGACGCAGTATTTT
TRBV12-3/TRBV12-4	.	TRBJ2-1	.	CASSFASDAEQFF	TGTGCCAGCAGTTTTGCTAGCGATGCTGAGCAGTTCTTC
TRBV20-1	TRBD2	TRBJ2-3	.	CSASGGKTDTQYF	TGCAGTGCTAGCGGGGGGAAGACAGATACGCAGTATTTT
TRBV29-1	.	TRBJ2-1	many	CSVARRLASPSDEQFF	TGCAGCGTTGCCCGCCGGCTGGCTAGTCCCTCCGATGAGCAGTTCTTC
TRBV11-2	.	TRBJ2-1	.	CASSLGRGAYNEQVF	TGTGCCAGCAGCTTAGGACGGGGGGCCTACAATGAGCAGGTCTTC
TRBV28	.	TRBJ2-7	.	CASVPLLGREPEQYF	TGTGCCAGCGTCCCCCTTTTAGGACGGGAACCTGAGCAGTACTTC
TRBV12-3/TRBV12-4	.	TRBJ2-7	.	CASSLGRAHEQYF	TGTGCCAGCAGTTTAGGGCGGGCCCACGAGCAGTACTTC
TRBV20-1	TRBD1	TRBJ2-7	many	CSARDDGTASYEQYF	TGCAGTGCTAGAGATGACGGGACAGCGTCCTACGAGCAGTACTTC
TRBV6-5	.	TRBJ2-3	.	CTSSPRGRTDTQYF	TGTACCAGCAGTCCCCGAGGGCGAACAGATACGCAGTATTTT
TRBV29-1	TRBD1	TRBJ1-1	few	CSVEVGTVNTEAFF	TGCAGCGTTGAAGTCGGGACAGTGAACACTGAAGCTTTCTTT
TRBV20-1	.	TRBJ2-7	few	CSARDLLRENYEQYF	TGCAGTGCTAGAGACCTACTCCGGGAGAACTACGAGCAGTACTTC
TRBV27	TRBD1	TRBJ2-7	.	CASSGTGGVGVREQYF	TGTGCCAGCAGTGGGACAGGGGGGGTTGGAGTGCGCGAGCAGTACTTC
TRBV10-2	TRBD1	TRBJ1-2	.	CVTRTGVLGYTF	TGCGTCACCAGGACAGGGGTTTTGGGCTACACCTTC
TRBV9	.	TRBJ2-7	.	CSSSAGGGALYEQYF	TGTTCTAGCAGTGCCGGTGGGGGGGCCCTCTACGAGCAGTACTTC
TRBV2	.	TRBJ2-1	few	CVSTDEGPEQFF	TGTGTCAGCACTGATGAGGGGCCTGAGCAGTTCTTC
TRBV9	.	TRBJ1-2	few	CASSASSGTVSYTF	TGTGCCAGCAGCGCAAGTTCCGGGACGGTATCCTACACCTTC